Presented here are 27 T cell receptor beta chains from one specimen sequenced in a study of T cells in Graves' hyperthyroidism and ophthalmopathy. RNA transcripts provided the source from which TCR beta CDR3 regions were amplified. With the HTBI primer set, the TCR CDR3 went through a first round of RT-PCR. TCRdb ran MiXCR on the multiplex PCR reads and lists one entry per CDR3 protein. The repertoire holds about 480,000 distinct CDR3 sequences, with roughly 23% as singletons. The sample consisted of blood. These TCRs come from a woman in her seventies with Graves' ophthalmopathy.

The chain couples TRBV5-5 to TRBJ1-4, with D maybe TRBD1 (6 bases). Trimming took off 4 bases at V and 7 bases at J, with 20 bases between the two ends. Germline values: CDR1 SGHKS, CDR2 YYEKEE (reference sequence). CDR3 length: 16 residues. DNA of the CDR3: TGTGCCAGCAGCCCCCCCGCACAGGGACGGGGTGAAAAACTGTTTTTT. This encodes CASSPPAQGRGEKLFF.

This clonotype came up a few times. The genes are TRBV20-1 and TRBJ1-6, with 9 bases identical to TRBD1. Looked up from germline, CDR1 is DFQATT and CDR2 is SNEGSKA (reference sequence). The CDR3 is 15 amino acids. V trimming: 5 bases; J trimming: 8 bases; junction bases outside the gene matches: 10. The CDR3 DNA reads TGCAGTGCTTGCCCAGGGACAGGGTTTTATTCACCCCTCCACTTT. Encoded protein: CSACPGTGFYSPLHF.

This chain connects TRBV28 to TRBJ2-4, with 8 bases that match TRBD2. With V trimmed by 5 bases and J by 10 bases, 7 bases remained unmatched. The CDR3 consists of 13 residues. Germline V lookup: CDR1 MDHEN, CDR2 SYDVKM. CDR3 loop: CASSGGLAEIQYF. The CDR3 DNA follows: TGTGCCAGCAGTGGAGGACTAGCAGAAATTCAGTACTTC.

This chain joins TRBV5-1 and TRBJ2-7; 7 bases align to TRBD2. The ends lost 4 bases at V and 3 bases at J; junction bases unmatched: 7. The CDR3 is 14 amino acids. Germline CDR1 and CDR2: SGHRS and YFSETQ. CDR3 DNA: TGCGCCAGCAGCCCGCAGAAGCGGGGCTACGAGCAGTACTTC. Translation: CASSPQKRGYEQYF. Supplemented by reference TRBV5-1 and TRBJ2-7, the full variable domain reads KAGVTQTPRYLIKTRGQQVTLSCSPISGHRSVSWYQQTPGQGLQFLFEYFSETQRNKGNFPGRFSGRQFSNSRSEMNVSTLELGDSALYLCASSPQKRGYEQYFGPGTRLTVT.

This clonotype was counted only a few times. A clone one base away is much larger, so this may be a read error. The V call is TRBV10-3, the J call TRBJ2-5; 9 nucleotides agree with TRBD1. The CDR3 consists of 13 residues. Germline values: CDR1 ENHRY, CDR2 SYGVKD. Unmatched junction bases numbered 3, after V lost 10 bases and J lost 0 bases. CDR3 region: CASRTGDQETQYF. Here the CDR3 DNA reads TGTGCCAGCAGGACAGGGGACCAAGAGACCCAGTACTTC.

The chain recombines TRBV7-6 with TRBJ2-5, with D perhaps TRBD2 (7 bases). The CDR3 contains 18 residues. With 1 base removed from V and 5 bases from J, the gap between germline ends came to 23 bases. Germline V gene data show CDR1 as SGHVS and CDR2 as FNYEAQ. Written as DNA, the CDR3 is TGTGCCAGCAGCTTAGATCCAAGACAGGCCGGGCGGGGGGAGACCCAGTACTTC. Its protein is CASSLDPRQAGRGETQYF.

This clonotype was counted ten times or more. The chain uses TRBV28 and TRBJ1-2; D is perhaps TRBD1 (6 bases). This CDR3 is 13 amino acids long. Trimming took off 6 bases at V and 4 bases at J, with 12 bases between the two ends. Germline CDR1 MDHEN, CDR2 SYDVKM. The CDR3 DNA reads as TGTGCCAGCAGGACGTTACAGGGCTATGGCTACACCTTC. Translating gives CASRTLQGYGYTF.

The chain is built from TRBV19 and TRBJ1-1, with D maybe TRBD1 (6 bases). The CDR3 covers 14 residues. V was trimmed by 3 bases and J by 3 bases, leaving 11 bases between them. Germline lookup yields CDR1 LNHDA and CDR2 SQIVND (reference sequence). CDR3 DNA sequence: TGTGCCAGTAGTATCCCAACAGGGTACACTGAAGCTTTCTTT. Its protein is CASSIPTGYTEAFF.

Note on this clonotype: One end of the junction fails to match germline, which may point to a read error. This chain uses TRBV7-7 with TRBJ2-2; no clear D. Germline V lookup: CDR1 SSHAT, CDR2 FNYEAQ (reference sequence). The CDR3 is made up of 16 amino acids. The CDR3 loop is CASSLESNTNTGELFF. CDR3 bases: TGTGCTAGCAGCTTAGAATCGAATACCAACACCGGGGAGCTGTTTTTT.

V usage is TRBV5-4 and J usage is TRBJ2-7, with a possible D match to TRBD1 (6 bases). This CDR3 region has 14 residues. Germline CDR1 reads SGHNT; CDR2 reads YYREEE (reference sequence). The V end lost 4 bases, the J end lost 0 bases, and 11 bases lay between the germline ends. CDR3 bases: TGTGCCAGCAGCATCCTGACAGGCTCCTACGAGCAGTACTTC. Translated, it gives CASSILTGSYEQYF.

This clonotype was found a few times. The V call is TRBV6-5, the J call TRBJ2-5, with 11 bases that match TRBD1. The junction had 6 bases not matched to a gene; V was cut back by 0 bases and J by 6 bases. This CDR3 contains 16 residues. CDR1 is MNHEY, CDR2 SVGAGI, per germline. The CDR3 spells CASSYSGTGGVKTQYF. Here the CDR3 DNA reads TGTGCCAGCAGTTACTCGGGGACAGGGGGTGTGAAGACCCAGTACTTC.

CDR3 protein: CSVTDDRRNGYTF. The DNA of the CDR3 is TGCAGCGTTACAGACGACAGGCGGAACGGCTACACCTTC. The chain employs TRBV29-1 and TRBJ1-2; D possibly corresponds to TRBD1 (6 bases). V was shortened by 5 bases and J by 8 bases, with 18 bases between the two germline ends. Germline V gene data show CDR1 as SQVTM and CDR2 as ANQGSEA. This CDR3 spans 13 amino acids.

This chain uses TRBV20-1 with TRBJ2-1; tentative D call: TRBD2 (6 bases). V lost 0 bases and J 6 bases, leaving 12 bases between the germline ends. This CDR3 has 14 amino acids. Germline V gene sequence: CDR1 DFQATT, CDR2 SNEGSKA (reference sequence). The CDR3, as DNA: TGCAGTGCTAGAGATCCTAGCGTAATCAATGAGCAGTTCTTC. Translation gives CSARDPSVINEQFF.

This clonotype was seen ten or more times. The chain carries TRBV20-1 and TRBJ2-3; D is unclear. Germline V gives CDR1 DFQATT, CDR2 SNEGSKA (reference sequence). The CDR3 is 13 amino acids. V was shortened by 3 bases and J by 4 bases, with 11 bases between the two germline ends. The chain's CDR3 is CSASKQTSDTQYF. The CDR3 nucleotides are TGCAGTGCTAGCAAACAGACGTCAGATACGCAGTATTTT.

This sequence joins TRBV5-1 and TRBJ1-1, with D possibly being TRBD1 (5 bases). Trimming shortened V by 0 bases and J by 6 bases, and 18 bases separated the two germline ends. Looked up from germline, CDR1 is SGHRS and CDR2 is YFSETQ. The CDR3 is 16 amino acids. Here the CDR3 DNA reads TGCGCCAGCAGCTTGGGCCAGGGTAACTCGTTGGCTGAAGCTTTCTTT. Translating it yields CASSLGQGNSLAEAFF.

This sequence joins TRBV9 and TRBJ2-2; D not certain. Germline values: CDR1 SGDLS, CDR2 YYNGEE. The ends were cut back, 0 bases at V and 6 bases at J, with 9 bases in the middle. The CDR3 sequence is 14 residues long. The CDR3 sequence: CASSVGSDAGELFF. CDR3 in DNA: TGTGCCAGCAGCGTAGGGTCGGACGCCGGGGAGCTGTTTTTT.

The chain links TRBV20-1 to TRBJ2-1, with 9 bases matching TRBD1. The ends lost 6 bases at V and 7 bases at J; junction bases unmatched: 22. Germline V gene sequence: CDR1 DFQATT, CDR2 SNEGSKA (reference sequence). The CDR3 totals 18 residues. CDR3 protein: CSALGTGLAGTRGNEQFF. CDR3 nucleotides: TGCAGTGCCCTCGGGACAGGGTTGGCGGGAACGAGGGGAAATGAGCAGTTCTTC.

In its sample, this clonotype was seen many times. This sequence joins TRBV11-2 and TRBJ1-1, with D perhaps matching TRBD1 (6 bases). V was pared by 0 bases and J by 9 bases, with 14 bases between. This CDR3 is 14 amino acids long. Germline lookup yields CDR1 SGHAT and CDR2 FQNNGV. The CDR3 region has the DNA TGTGCCAGCAGCTTAGACAGGGGCAGTCACCAAGCTTTCTTT. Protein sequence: CASSLDRGSHQAFF.

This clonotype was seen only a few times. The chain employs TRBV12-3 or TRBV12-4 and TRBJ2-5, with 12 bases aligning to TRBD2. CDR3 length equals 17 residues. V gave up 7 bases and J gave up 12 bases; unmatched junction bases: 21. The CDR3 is CASMGYEERLAGGRKYF. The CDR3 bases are TGTGCCAGCATGGGGTACGAGGAGCGGCTAGCGGGAGGGCGTAAGTACTTC.

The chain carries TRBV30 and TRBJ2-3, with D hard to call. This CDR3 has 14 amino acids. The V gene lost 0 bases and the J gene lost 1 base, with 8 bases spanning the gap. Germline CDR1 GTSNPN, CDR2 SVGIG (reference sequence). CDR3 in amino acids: CAWSVVIGTDTQYF. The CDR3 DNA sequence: TGTGCCTGGAGTGTGGTGATTGGCACAGATACGCAGTATTTT.

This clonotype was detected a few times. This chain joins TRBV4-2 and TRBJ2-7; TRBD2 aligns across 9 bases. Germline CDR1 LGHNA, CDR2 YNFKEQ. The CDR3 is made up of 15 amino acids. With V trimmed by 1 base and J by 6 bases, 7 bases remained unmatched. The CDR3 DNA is TGTGCCAGCAGCCAAGTCCGTAGCGGGAGAAGCGAGCAGTACTTC. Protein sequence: CASSQVRSGRSEQYF.

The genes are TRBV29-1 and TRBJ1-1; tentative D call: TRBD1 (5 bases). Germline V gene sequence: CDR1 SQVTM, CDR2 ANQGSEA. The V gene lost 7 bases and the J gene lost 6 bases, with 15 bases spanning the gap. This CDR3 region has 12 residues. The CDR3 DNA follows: TGCAGCGCCTACGAGGGACTTCCTGAAGCTTTCTTT. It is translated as CSAYEGLPEAFF.

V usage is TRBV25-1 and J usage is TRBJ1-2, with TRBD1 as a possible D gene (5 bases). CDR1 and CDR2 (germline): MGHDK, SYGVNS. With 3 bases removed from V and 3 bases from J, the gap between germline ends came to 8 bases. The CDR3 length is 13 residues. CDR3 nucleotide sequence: TGTGCCAGCAGTGACGTGGGGGACTATGGCTACACCTTC. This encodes CASSDVGDYGYTF.

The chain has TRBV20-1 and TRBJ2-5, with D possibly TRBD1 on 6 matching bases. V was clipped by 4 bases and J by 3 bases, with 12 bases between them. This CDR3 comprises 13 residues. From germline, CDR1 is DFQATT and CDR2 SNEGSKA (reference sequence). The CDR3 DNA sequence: TGCAGTGCTACCCGGACAGCTAAAGAGACCCAGTACTTC. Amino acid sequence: CSATRTAKETQYF.

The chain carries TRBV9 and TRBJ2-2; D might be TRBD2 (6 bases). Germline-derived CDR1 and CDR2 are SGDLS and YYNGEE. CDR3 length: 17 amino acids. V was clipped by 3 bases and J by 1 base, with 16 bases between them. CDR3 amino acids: CASSGGKGRLNTGELFF. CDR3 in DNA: TGTGCCAGCAGCGGGGGTAAAGGGAGGCTGAACACCGGGGAGCTGTTTTTT. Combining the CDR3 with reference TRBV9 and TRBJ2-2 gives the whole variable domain DSGVTQTPKHLITATGQRVTLRCSPRSGDLSVYWYQQSLDQGLQFLIQYYNGEERAKGNILERFSAQQFPDLHSELNLSSLELGDSALYFCASSGGKGRLNTGELFFGEGSRLTVL.

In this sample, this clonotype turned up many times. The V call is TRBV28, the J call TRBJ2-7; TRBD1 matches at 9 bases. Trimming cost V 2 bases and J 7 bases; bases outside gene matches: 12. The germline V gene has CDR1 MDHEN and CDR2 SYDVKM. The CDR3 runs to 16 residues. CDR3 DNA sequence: TGTGCCAGCAGTTTAACGGGACAGGGAGTTCCTAGGGAGCAGTACTTC. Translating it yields CASSLTGQGVPREQYF.

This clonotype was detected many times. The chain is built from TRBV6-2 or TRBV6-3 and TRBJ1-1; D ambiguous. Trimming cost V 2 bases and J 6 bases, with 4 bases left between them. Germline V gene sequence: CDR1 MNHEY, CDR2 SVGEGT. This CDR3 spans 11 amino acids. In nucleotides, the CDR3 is TGTGCCAGCAGTTACGGTCCTGAAGCTTTCTTT. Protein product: CASSYGPEAFF.